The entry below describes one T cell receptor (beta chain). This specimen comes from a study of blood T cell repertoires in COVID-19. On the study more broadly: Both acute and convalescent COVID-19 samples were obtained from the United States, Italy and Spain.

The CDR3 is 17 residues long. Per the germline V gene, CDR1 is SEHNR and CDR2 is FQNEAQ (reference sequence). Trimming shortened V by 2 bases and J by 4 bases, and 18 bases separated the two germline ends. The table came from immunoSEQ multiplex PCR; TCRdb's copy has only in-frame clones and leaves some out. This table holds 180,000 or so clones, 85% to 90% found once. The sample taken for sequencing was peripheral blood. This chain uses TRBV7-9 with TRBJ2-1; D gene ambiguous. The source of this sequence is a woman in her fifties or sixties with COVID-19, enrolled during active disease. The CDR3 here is CASSLRSARSTYNEQFF. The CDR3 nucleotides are TGTGCCAGCAGCTTACGGTCGGCTAGGTCAACGTACAATGAGCAGTTCTTC. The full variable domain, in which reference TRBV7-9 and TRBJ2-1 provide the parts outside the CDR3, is DTGVSQNPRHKITKRGQNVTFRCDPISEHNRLYWYRQTLGQGPEFLTYFQNEAQLEKSRLLSDRFSAERPKGSFSTLEIQRTEQGDSAMYLCASSLRSARSTYNEQFFGPGTRLTVL.